The present T cell receptor (beta chain) was sequenced within a study of immune evolution from preneoplasia to lung adenocarcinoma. Study findings and constraints: From normal lung to invasive adenocarcinoma, top clone frequencies appeared to decrease.

Some clones are missing from TCRdb's copy, which holds only in-frame ones; the method was immunoSEQ multiplex PCR. Found here are fewer than 11,000 clones, approximately 80% of them singletons; the top ten hold around 5%. Regarding this clone: Its antigen remains unknown.

V shed 5 bases and J shed 5 bases, with 16 bases lying between them. From germline, CDR1 is SGHDT and CDR2 YYEEEE. CDR3 length: 14 amino acids. The chain joins TRBV5-6 to TRBJ1-1; a possible D gene is TRBD1 (6 bases). The sequence derives from a person between 65 and 80 years old with lung adenocarcinoma. Sequencing used FFPE minimally invasive lung adenocarcinoma tissue. The CDR3 coding sequence is TGTGCCAGCAGTACCGGGACATGGGAAACTGAAGCTTTCTTT. It codes for CASSTGTWETEAFF.